This record covers a single T cell receptor (beta chain). Other DNA sequences in the sample encode the same CDR3. This sample stems from a study of blood T cell repertoires in COVID-19. Study summary: Nucleic acid was either cDNA or gDNA, and it came from T cells, B-cell-depleted T cells, or PBMCs.

Trimming pared 6 bases from V and 4 bases from J, leaving 6 bases between. Germline V gene sequence: CDR1 SNHLY, CDR2 FYNNEI. There are 11 residues in the CDR3. Allocation to cohorts depended on clinical history reported by the participants. Here immunoSEQ multiplex PCR was the method, and the copy in TCRdb shows in-frame clones only, minus some. The data show around 390,000 clones, around nine tenths seen once. The origin of this receptor is a woman aged 45-65 years who had recovered from COVID-19. This chain links TRBV2 with TRBJ1-2; D remains ambiguous. Sequenced input: PBMCs or T cells enriched from blood (not recorded which). DNA of the CDR3: TGTGCCAGCAGCCCCATCTATGGCTACACCTTC. This sequence encodes CASSPIYGYTF.